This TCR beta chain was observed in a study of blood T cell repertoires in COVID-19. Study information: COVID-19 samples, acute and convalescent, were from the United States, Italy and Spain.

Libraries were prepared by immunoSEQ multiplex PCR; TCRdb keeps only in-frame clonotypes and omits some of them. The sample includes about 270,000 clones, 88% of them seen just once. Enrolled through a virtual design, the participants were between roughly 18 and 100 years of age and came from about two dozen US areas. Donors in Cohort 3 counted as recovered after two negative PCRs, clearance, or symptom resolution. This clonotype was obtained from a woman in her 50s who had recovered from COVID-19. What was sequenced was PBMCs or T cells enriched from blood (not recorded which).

The CDR3 sequence is CASSLERADTQYF. DNA for the CDR3: TGTGCCAGCAGCTTAGAGCGAGCAGATACGCAGTATTTT. The chain has TRBV7-2 and TRBJ2-3; D is ambiguous. CDR3 size: 13 residues. Trimming left V 1 base short and J 4 bases short, with 6 bases between. Per germline, CDR1 SGHTA and CDR2 FQGNSA.